Listed below are T cell receptor beta chains from one sample, sequenced in a study of blood T cell repertoires in COVID-19. Assay used: immunoSEQ multiplex PCR; TCRdb lists only in-frame clones, some missing. The data show approximately 210,000 clones, 81% seen once. Sequencing was carried out using PBMCs or T cells enriched from blood (not recorded which). These receptors were taken from a woman aged 45-65 years with acute COVID-19. Each CDR3 is given with its conserved first and last residue. Fields, in order: clone size, V gene, D gene, J gene, CDR3 DNA, CDR3 protein. D genes are given only for firm matches. Some rows have no size entry. The others give once, few or many, or a class for an expanded clone.

clone_size: -
v_call: TRBV3-1/TRBV3-2
d_call: -
j_call: TRBJ2-1
cdr3_nt: TGTGCCACCACAAGGGGGGAGGGGACAACCAACAATGAGCAGTTCTTC
cdr3_aa: CATTRGEGTTNNEQFF

clone_size: -
v_call: TRBV21-1
d_call: -
j_call: TRBJ2-2
cdr3_nt: TGTGCCAGCAGCAAAGTCGGTGGGACAGGGTTCGGCGGGGAGCTGTTTTTT
cdr3_aa: CASSKVGGTGFGGELFF

clone_size: -
v_call: TRBV24-1
d_call: TRBD2
j_call: TRBJ2-1
cdr3_nt: TGTGTCACCAGTGATTTGCGAGGTAGCGGGGGTAACAATGAGCAGTTCTTC
cdr3_aa: CVTSDLRGSGGNNEQFF

clone_size: -
v_call: TRBV11-2
d_call: -
j_call: TRBJ2-7
cdr3_nt: TGTGCCAGCAGCTTATCCCTCCCGCTAGGGAGCTCCTACGAGCAGTACTTC
cdr3_aa: CASSLSLPLGSSYEQYF

clone_size: -
v_call: TRBV5-1
d_call: -
j_call: TRBJ1-2
cdr3_nt: TGCGCCAGCAGCGGGCCAGGAGGTAACTATGGCTACACCTTC
cdr3_aa: CASSGPGGNYGYTF

clone_size: few
v_call: TRBV28
d_call: TRBD1
j_call: TRBJ1-5
cdr3_nt: TGTGCCAGTTACGAGAACAGGGGAAATAGCAATCAGCCCCAGCATTTT
cdr3_aa: CASYENRGNSNQPQHF

clone_size: -
v_call: TRBV7-2
d_call: TRBD1
j_call: TRBJ2-3
cdr3_nt: TGTGCCAGCAGCTTAGCCAGGGGGCAGGATACGCAGTATTTT
cdr3_aa: CASSLARGQDTQYF

clone_size: -
v_call: TRBV6-5
d_call: TRBD1
j_call: TRBJ2-7
cdr3_nt: TGTGCCAGCAGTTCGACAGGGACGAACGAGCAGTACTTC
cdr3_aa: CASSSTGTNEQYF

clone_size: -
v_call: TRBV7-9
d_call: -
j_call: TRBJ1-1
cdr3_nt: TGTGCCAGCAGTTCACTCAGGGGATACACTGAAGCTTTCTTT
cdr3_aa: CASSSLRGYTEAFF

clone_size: -
v_call: TRBV19
d_call: TRBD2
j_call: TRBJ2-5
cdr3_nt: TGTGCCAGTACCAAGACTAGCGGGAGGCGGGAGACCCAGTACTTC
cdr3_aa: CASTKTSGRRETQYF

clone_size: -
v_call: TRBV6-2/TRBV6-3
d_call: -
j_call: TRBJ2-7
cdr3_nt: TGTGCCAGCAGTTACAGTCGGGGTTCCAACGAGCAGTACTTC
cdr3_aa: CASSYSRGSNEQYF

clone_size: -
v_call: TRBV6-1
d_call: -
j_call: TRBJ1-2
cdr3_nt: TGTGCCAGCAGTGACCTTGTAGGCTACACCTTC
cdr3_aa: CASSDLVGYTF

clone_size: -
v_call: TRBV5-6
d_call: TRBD2
j_call: TRBJ2-7
cdr3_nt: TGTGCCAGCAGCTTGGGCGGGAGGGCCTACGAGCAGTACTTC
cdr3_aa: CASSLGGRAYEQYF

clone_size: -
v_call: TRBV5-5
d_call: -
j_call: TRBJ1-6
cdr3_nt: TGTGCCAGCAGATCAGTCAGCTCCTATAATTCACCCCTCCACTTT
cdr3_aa: CASRSVSSYNSPLHF

clone_size: -
v_call: TRBV18
d_call: TRBD2
j_call: TRBJ2-3
cdr3_nt: TGTGCCAGCTTGGCGGGAGGAGGGCCAGATACGCAGTATTTT
cdr3_aa: CASLAGGGPDTQYF